This TCR beta chain was documented in a study of regulatory T cells in long-lasting Graves disease. The time point here: newly diagnosed GD, antithyroid drugs for less than 3 months. Construction of the TCR library relied on RNA isolated from PBMCs. Patients hailed from an endocrinology department in Xi'an, China. The peripheral blood volume drawn was approximately 9 milliliters, and it was collected into EDTA tubes. The V and J ends lost 3 bases and 4 bases respectively, with 7 bases between them. This CDR3 spans 13 amino acids. Researchers made TCR beta libraries by using iRepertoire HTBI primers and running Arm-PCR on CDR3 regions. TCRdb re-derived calls from the multiplex PCR reads in MiXCR, one entry per CDR3 protein. Here the sample spans about 350,000 distinct CDR3 sequences, around 15% being singletons. This clonotype was seen a few times. This same sample was also part of a study on T cells in Graves' hyperthyroidism and ophthalmopathy. That work adds: For ophthalmopathy, model prediction preceded onset by a median 6.5 months.

This receptor was identified in a man aged 35 to 55 with Graves disease. Material: peripheral blood mononuclear cells (PBMCs), obtained at new diagnosis, from a patient treated with antithyroid drugs. The J gene is TRBJ1-3, the V gene TRBV12-3 or TRBV12-4, with D uncertain. The CDR3 bases are TGTGCCAGCAGTTTTCTAAGGGGAAACACCATATATTTT. Its translation is CASSFLRGNTIYF.